The clone carrying this TCR beta chain was seen a single time. Its antigen is as yet unknown. V lost 4 bases to trimming and J lost 3 bases; unmatched junction nucleotides: 9. The CDR3 consists of 17 residues. The germline gives CDR1 MGHRA, CDR2 YSYEKL. It was the approximately 130-subject validation cohort, separate from the approximately 670-subject first cohort, to which the donors belonged. The data were taken from a study of cytomegalovirus exposure and HLA in healthy donors. Overall study context: The same platform was used for the 120 validation repertoires and the roughly 720 first-cohort repertoires, a later analysis reported.

Sequencing used immunoSEQ multiplex PCR; TCRdb keeps in-frame clones, though not all of them. The top ten hold around 3% of the sample, which has 200,000 to 250,000 clones, approximately 90% seen once. The study, taken as a whole, reports: While the bulk of TCR sequences proved rare, some public TCRs turned up in many donors.

Sequencing was performed on PBMCs. V usage is TRBV4-1 and J usage is TRBJ2-7; TRBD2 agrees at 13 bases. This TCR came from a man aged 18-30 years in good health and CMV-seronegative. In DNA form, the CDR3 reads TGCGCCAGCAGCCGAACCACGGGACTAGCGGGGAACTACGAGCAGTACTTC. Translated, it gives CASSRTTGLAGNYEQYF.